This record concerns one TCR beta chain sequence. Its target is unknown. This sample was taken from a study of blood T cells in healthy people across ages. General study findings and limits: The long-lived group displayed more naive CD4+ cells, plus higher diversity, than the aged donors did.

Primers used in a second PCR of about 6 to 12 cycles were a sample-barcoded 5' primer and a J-beta primer mix. A template-switch adaptor containing 12 random nucleotides labeled each cDNA molecule. TCRdb re-derived calls from the 5' RACE reads in MiXCR, one entry per CDR3 protein. This sample has roughly 1 million distinct CDR3 sequences, with approximately 25% found just once. Looked up from germline, CDR1 is LGHNA and CDR2 is YSLEER. CDR3 length: 14 residues. The same data also went into a second study, on T cells of mothers and their children. As that report states: In the second PCR, M1S primer introduced barcodes and 2-4 random bases. The yield was over 8 million TCR beta CDR3 reads from each mother and around 2.9 million from each child.

The chain joins TRBV4-3 to TRBJ2-5, with D perhaps TRBD2 (6 bases). The DNA end favors TRBJ2-7, so the J call may be wrong. The TCR sequence derives from a girl aged 2 to 9 in good health. The sample taken for sequencing was blood. DNA for the CDR3: TGCGCCAGCAGCCCTCAGGAATGGGAGGACGAGCAGTACTTC. Its protein product is CASSPQEWEDEQYF.